Presented here are 17 T cell receptor beta chains from one specimen sequenced in a study of blood T cell repertoires in COVID-19. Here immunoSEQ multiplex PCR was the method, and the copy in TCRdb shows in-frame clones only, minus some. The sample lists approximately 180,000 clones, 82% seen once, with 8% to 9.5% in the top ten. The sequencing input was peripheral blood. These receptors were taken from a woman between 70 and 85 years old with acute or convalescent COVID-19.

The chain uses TRBV7-9 and TRBJ2-7, with 8 bases identical to TRBD1. V shed 5 bases and J 3 bases; nucleotides not matched to a gene: 6. This CDR3 is built from 14 residues. Germline V gene data show CDR1 as SEHNR and CDR2 as FQNEAQ (reference sequence). CDR3 sequence: CASSPPGGGYEQYF. The DNA of the CDR3 is TGTGCCAGCAGCCCCCCAGGGGGCGGCTACGAGCAGTACTTC.

This clone was seen once. The rearrangement uses TRBV19 and TRBJ1-2, with D possibly being TRBD1 (6 bases). The length of the CDR3 is 15 residues. The germline CDR1 and CDR2 sequences are LNHDA and SQIVND (reference sequence). The germline V and J ends were trimmed by 6 bases and 5 bases, with 19 bases remaining between them. This CDR3 reads CASSLTNGQYYGYTF. The CDR3 bases are TGTGCCAGTAGCCTAACCAACGGACAGTATTATGGCTACACCTTC.

The DNA for the CDR3 is TGTGCCAGCAGCAGAACAGACACTAATGAAAAACTGTTTTTT. Residues: CASSRTDTNEKLFF. The chain recombines TRBV7-9 with TRBJ1-4; the D is unclear. Trimming pared 5 bases from V and 2 bases from J, leaving 9 bases between. The CDR3 sequence is 14 residues long. Germline V gives CDR1 SEHNR, CDR2 FQNEAQ (reference sequence).

The V gene is TRBV5-1, the J gene TRBJ2-3, with a possible D match to TRBD2 (6 bases). In germline, CDR1 is SGHRS, CDR2 YFSETQ. Trimming took off 0 bases at V and 0 bases at J, with 11 bases between the two ends. This CDR3 contains 16 residues. In DNA form, the CDR3 reads TGCGCCAGCAGCTTGGGGGGCGGGGAGAGCACAGATACGCAGTATTTT. It is translated as CASSLGGGESTDTQYF.

This clone showed up just a few times. The chain carries TRBV6-1 and TRBJ1-2; D gene ambiguous. Per the germline V gene, CDR1 is MNHNS and CDR2 is SASEGT. CDR3 length equals 14 residues. V dropped 2 bases and J dropped 7 bases, with 14 bases sitting between them. The CDR3 DNA sequence: TGTGCCAGCAGTGAAAACAGCCGGGGATTTGGCTACACCTTC. It yields the protein CASSENSRGFGYTF.

This clone was counted only a few times. The V call is TRBV5-1, the J call TRBJ2-5, with 10 bases aligning to TRBD1. Germline-derived CDR1 and CDR2 are SGHRS and YFSETQ. The CDR3 consists of 14 residues. The V and J ends lost 4 bases and 4 bases, in that order; junction bases with no gene match: 4. CDR3 amino acids: CASSPGQGGETQYF. CDR3 DNA: TGCGCCAGCAGCCCCGGACAGGGGGGAGAGACCCAGTACTTC. Full variable domain (outside the CDR3, taken from reference TRBV5-1 and TRBJ2-5): KAGVTQTPRYLIKTRGQQVTLSCSPISGHRSVSWYQQTPGQGLQFLFEYFSETQRNKGNFPGRFSGRQFSNSRSEMNVSTLELGDSALYLCASSPGQGGETQYFGPGTRLLVL.

The chain is built from TRBV12-5 and TRBJ1-1; D possibly corresponds to TRBD1 (5 bases). CDR1 is LGHNT, CDR2 FRNRAP, per germline. V gave up 3 bases and J gave up 1 base, with 12 bases separating them. The CDR3 runs 15 residues. CDR3 in amino acids: CASGFDSLPNTEAFF. CDR3 sequence (DNA): TGTGCTAGTGGTTTTGACAGTCTTCCGAACACTGAAGCTTTCTTT.

The count of this clone is one. The rearrangement joins TRBV30 to TRBJ1-1, with D possibly being TRBD1 (6 bases). The CDR3 totals 13 residues. V lost 2 bases and J lost 1, with 8 bases in between. The V gene's germline CDR1 is GTSNPN and CDR2 SVGIG (reference sequence). CDR3: CAWSRTANTEAFF. The CDR3 DNA is TGTGCCTGGAGTAGGACAGCGAACACTGAAGCTTTCTTT.

The chain has TRBV5-1 and TRBJ1-1; D possibly corresponds to TRBD1 (6 bases). The CDR3 contains 14 residues. V lost 0 bases and J lost 3, with 9 bases in between. Germline V gives CDR1 SGHRS, CDR2 YFSETQ. The CDR3 coding sequence is TGCGCCAGCAGCTTGGCCAACAGGGACACTGAAGCTTTCTTT. Protein product: CASSLANRDTEAFF.

The rearrangement uses TRBV9 and TRBJ2-1, with a tentative D call TRBD1 (5 bases). The ends were cut back, 3 bases at V and 9 bases at J, with 7 bases in the middle. CDR3 length: 11 amino acids. CDR1 is SGDLS, CDR2 YYNGEE, per germline. The CDR3 protein is CASSAGIEQFF. The CDR3 DNA reads as TGTGCCAGCAGCGCAGGGATTGAGCAGTTCTTC.

This clone was counted a few times. The chain recombines TRBV10-3 with TRBJ1-2; 7 bases map to TRBD1. CDR1 is ENHRY and CDR2 is SYGVKD in the germline V gene. CDR3 length: 15 residues. The trim removed 0 bases at V and 2 bases at J, leaving 3 bases unmatched. CDR3 residues: CAISESLRGNYGYTF. The DNA of the CDR3 is TGTGCCATCAGTGAGTCACTCAGGGGGAACTATGGCTACACCTTC.

The chain couples TRBV27 to TRBJ1-1; D unresolved. With 0 bases removed from V and 0 bases from J, the gap between germline ends came to 2 bases. The length of the CDR3 is 13 residues. Per germline, CDR1 MNHEY and CDR2 SMNVEV (reference sequence). CDR3 in amino acids: CASSLSVNTEAFF. Written as DNA, the CDR3 is TGTGCCAGCAGTTTATCCGTGAACACTGAAGCTTTCTTT.

The CDR3 spells CASSPRGSVDTQYF. CDR3 nucleotide sequence: TGTGCCAGCTCACCAAGGGGGTCGGTGGATACGCAGTATTTT. The gene calls are TRBV18 and TRBJ2-3; tentative D call: TRBD1 (6 bases). V was cut by 2 bases and J by 6 bases, with 12 bases left in between. CDR3 length: 14 amino acids. The germline CDR1 and CDR2 sequences are KGHSH and LQKENI.

This clone was detected only a few times. The chain joins TRBV5-1 to TRBJ1-3, with 7 bases aligning to TRBD1. Germline V gives CDR1 SGHRS, CDR2 YFSETQ. CDR3 length: 17 amino acids. The V and J ends lost 4 bases and 1 base, in that order; junction bases with no gene match: 11. CDR3 sequence: CASSEIYGTDSGNTIYF. CDR3 nucleotides: TGCGCCAGCAGCGAAATTTACGGGACAGATTCTGGAAACACCATATATTTT.

This clone occurred once. The gene calls are TRBV19 and TRBJ2-3, with D perhaps matching TRBD2 (6 bases). The germline V gene has CDR1 LNHDA and CDR2 SQIVND (reference sequence). This CDR3 comprises 15 residues. The V end was cut by 6 bases, the J end by 5 bases, with 18 bases between. The CDR3 region has the DNA TGTGCCAGTAGCGGCCTGAGCGGGTGGGGAGATACGCAGTATTTT. This sequence encodes CASSGLSGWGDTQYF.

The chain uses TRBV12-3 or TRBV12-4 and TRBJ1-2, with TRBD1 as a possible D gene (5 bases). V was cut by 4 bases and J by 8 bases, with 11 bases left in between. The CDR3 loop spans 12 amino acids. CDR3 sequence: CASSSGTWGYTF. DNA for the CDR3: TGTGCCAGCAGTTCCGGGACTTGGGGCTACACCTTC.

The gene calls are TRBV7-2 and TRBJ2-7, with 13 bases aligning to TRBD2. Looked up from germline, CDR1 is SGHTA and CDR2 is FQGNSA. This CDR3 spans 19 amino acids. Trimming at V came to 4 bases and at J to 0 bases, leaving 12 bases not matched to a gene. The CDR3 DNA sequence: TGTGCCAGCAGCTCCCCGACTAGCGGGGGGCGAAAGAGCTCCTACGAGCAGTACTTC. Translating gives CASSSPTSGGRKSSYEQYF.